This entry concerns a single T cell receptor beta chain. Looked up from germline, CDR1 is SEHNR and CDR2 is FQNEAQ (reference sequence). The V end lost 1 base, the J end lost 6 bases, and 9 bases lay between the germline ends. The CDR3 totals 13 residues. This entry is derived from a study of blood T cell repertoires in COVID-19. On the study more broadly: The United States, Italy and Spain provided the acute and convalescent COVID-19 samples. From T cells, B-cell-depleted T cells, or PBMCs came the material, which was cDNA or gDNA.

Per the study methods: Nucleated cell counts were estimated from reference gene primer amplification. Using immunoSEQ multiplex PCR, the repertoire was profiled, and TCRdb retains in-frame clones only, with some absent. V, J and clone size reflect that table, while D and trimming were determined from the DNA. The sample has 240,000 or so clones; 86% are singletons. This receptor was obtained from a woman between 25 and 40 years old who had recovered from COVID-19. The source material was peripheral blood. The genes are TRBV7-9 and TRBJ1-2; maybe TRBD1 (5 bases). CDR3 nucleotides: TGTGCCAGCAGCTTAGGTGAAGGGGATGGCTACACCTTC. Amino acids: CASSLGEGDGYTF.